The next 4 T cell receptor beta chains were all read from a single sample in a study of control samples from healthy donors and cancer patients. Produced via immunoSEQ multiplex PCR; TCRdb's table is partial and in-frame only. The sample shows around 250,000 clones, over 70% of them seen only once. Input material: PBMCs. These receptors were collected from a woman in her sixties with lung cancer.

This chain joins TRBV7-2 and TRBJ2-3; no clear D. Trimming left V 3 bases short and J 0 bases short, with 10 bases between. CDR1 SGHTA and CDR2 FQGNSA come from the germline V gene. The CDR3 extends over 15 amino acids. In DNA, the CDR3 is TGTGCCAGCAGCTTTCGACCCCTTAGCACAGATACGCAGTATTTT. This codes for CASSFRPLSTDTQYF.

This clone has only one observation. The genes are TRBV11-2 and TRBJ2-1, with D possibly being TRBD2 (6 bases). Trimming removed 2 bases from V and 10 bases from J, with 12 bases in between. Looked up from germline, CDR1 is SGHAT and CDR2 is FQNNGV. The CDR3 is made up of 13 amino acids. CDR3 amino acids: CASSLSGGNEQFF. Written as DNA, the CDR3 is TGTGCCAGCAGCTTAAGCGGAGGGAACGAGCAGTTCTTC.

The chain links TRBV28 to TRBJ1-2, with D possibly TRBD1 on 6 matching bases. The germline CDR1 and CDR2 sequences are MDHEN and SYDVKM. This CDR3 is 14 amino acids long. The V and J ends lost 5 bases and 4 bases respectively, with 14 bases between them. The CDR3 reads CASSENRAGYGYTF. DNA of the CDR3: TGTGCCAGCAGTGAAAACAGGGCCGGCTATGGCTACACCTTC.

The chain joins TRBV4-1 to TRBJ2-1, with TRBD2 identical over 8 bases. The V gene end was trimmed by 0 bases and the J gene end by 7 bases; junction bases not matched to a gene: 17. Germline CDR1 MGHRA, CDR2 YSYEKL. The CDR3 extends over 19 amino acids. The CDR3 DNA reads TGCGCCAGCAGCCAAGATCCCAGCGGGGGACTCTCTCTCCAGAATGAGCAGTTCTTC. Translated, it gives CASSQDPSGGLSLQNEQFF.